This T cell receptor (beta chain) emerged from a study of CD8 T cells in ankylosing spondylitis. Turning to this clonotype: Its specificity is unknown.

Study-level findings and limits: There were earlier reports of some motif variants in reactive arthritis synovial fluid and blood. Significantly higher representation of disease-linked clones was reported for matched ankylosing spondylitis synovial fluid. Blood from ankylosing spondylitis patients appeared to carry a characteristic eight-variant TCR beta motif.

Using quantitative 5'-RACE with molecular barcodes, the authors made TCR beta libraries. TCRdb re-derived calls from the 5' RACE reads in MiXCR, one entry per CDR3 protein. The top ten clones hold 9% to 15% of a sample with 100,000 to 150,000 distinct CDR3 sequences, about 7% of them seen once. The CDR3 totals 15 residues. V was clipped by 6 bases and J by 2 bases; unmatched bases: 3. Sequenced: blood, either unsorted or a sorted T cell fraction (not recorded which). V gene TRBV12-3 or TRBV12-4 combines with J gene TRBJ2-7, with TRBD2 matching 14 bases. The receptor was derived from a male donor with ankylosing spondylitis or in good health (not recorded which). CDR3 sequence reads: CASSQGLAGAYEQYF. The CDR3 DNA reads TGTGCCAGCAGCCAGGGACTAGCGGGGGCCTACGAGCAGTACTTC.